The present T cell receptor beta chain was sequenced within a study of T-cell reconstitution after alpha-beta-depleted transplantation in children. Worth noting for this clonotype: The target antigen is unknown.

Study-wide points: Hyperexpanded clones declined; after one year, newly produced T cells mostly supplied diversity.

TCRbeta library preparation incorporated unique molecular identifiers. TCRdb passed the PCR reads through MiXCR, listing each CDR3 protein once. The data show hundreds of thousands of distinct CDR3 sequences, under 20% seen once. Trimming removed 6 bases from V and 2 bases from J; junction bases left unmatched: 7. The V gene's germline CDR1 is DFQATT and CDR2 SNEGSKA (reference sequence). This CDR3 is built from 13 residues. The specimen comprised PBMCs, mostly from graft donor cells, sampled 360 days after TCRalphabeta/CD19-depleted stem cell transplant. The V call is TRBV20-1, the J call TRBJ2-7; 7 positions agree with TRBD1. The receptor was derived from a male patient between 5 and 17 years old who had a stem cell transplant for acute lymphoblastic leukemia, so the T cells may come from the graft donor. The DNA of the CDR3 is TGCAGTGCCGGGACAGTATCTGCCTACGAGCAGTACTTC. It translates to CSAGTVSAYEQYF.